This TCR beta chain is drawn from a study of monozygotic twins with inflammatory bowel disease. Broader study findings: Repertoire similarity did not differ between concordant and discordant twins, possibly owing to limited power.

During cDNA synthesis, UMIs that each contained a 6-nucleotide sample barcode were added by means of template switching. Each of TCRalpha and TCRbeta cDNA went through two nested PCRs, lasting approximately 16 and 10 cycles. TCRdb re-called the 5' RACE reads and gives one entry per CDR3 protein, without DNA. Its table records over 150,000 distinct CDR3 sequences. In the case of this clonotype: Its antigen is unknown.

This TCR was recovered from a human donor with ulcerative colitis or Crohn's disease, or a healthy co-twin of an affected twin (not recorded which). The source material was blood.

The CDR3 protein is CASSHTGWNTEAFF. The chain joins TRBV4-3 to TRBJ1-1; the TRBD1 assignment by TCRdb is unverifiable without DNA. This CDR3 has 14 residues. Germline V gives CDR1 LGHNA, CDR2 YSLEER.